The 18 T cell receptor beta chains given below trace back to one sample, sequenced in a study of blood T cell repertoires in COVID-19. Assay used: immunoSEQ multiplex PCR; TCRdb lists only in-frame clones, some missing. The table shows some 77,000 clones, with roughly 89% occurring only once. Sequences were obtained from peripheral blood. The receptor set was obtained from a woman older than 75 with active or convalescent COVID-19.

The V call is TRBV7-8, the J call TRBJ2-7, with TRBD1 matching over 7 bases. Trimming took 2 bases from V and 6 from J; bases not matched to a gene: 4. The germline gives CDR1 SGHVS, CDR2 FQNEAQ. The CDR3 loop spans 13 amino acids. CDR3 coding DNA: TGTGCCAGCAGCTTATACGGACAGGCCGAGCAGTACTTC. It is translated as CASSLYGQAEQYF. The entire variable domain, with the rest obtained from reference TRBV7-8 and TRBJ2-7, is as follows: GAGVSQSPRYKVAKRGQDVALRCDPISGHVSLFWYQQALGQGPEFLTYFQNEAQLDKSGLPSDRFFAERPEGSVSTLKIQRTQQEDSAVYLCASSLYGQAEQYFGPGTRLTVT.

The chain joins TRBV4-3 to TRBJ2-5; weak D call: TRBD2 (7 bases). V gave up 0 bases and J gave up 5 bases, with 10 bases separating them. Germline assignment: CDR1 LGHNA and CDR2 YSLEER. This CDR3 comprises 14 residues. CDR3 residues: CASSQEGRGETQYF. The CDR3 region has the DNA TGCGCCAGCAGCCAAGAAGGGAGGGGGGAGACCCAGTACTTC.

This chain uses TRBV19 with TRBJ1-1; a possible D gene is TRBD1 (6 bases). The CDR3 loop spans 15 amino acids. Germline V lookup: CDR1 LNHDA, CDR2 SQIVND (reference sequence). V lost 4 bases, J lost 7 bases, and 19 bases lay in between. The CDR3 here is CASSTRRQGIDEAFF. In nucleotides, the CDR3 is TGTGCCAGTAGTACCAGGCGCCAGGGGATTGATGAAGCTTTCTTT. Using reference TRBV19 and TRBJ1-1 for the parts outside the CDR3, the full variable domain is DGGITQSPKYLFRKEGQNVTLSCEQNLNHDAMYWYRQDPGQGLRLIYYSQIVNDFQKGDIAEGYSVSREKKESFPLTVTSAQKNPTAFYLCASSTRRQGIDEAFFGQGTRLTVV.

The V call is TRBV4-2, the J call TRBJ2-7; no clear D gene. This CDR3 region has 13 residues. Germline V CDR1 and CDR2: LGHNA, YNFKEQ. Between the trimmed V and J ends, which lost 0 bases and 1 base, there was a span of 4 bases. DNA for the CDR3: TGTGCCAGCAGCCAAGATCTATCCTACGAGCAGTACTTC. It is translated as CASSQDLSYEQYF.

The V call is TRBV19, the J call TRBJ1-2, with a weak D call TRBD1 (6 bases). Trimming stripped 7 bases from V and 0 bases from J, with 12 bases between. This CDR3 spans 14 amino acids. CDR1 LNHDA and CDR2 SQIVND come from the germline V gene (reference sequence). This CDR3 reads CASNPGQTNYGYTF. The CDR3 DNA reads as TGTGCCAGTAACCCGGGACAAACTAACTATGGCTACACCTTC.

This chain links TRBV7-9 with TRBJ1-3, with 7 positions matching TRBD1. V trimming: 5 bases; J trimming: 4 bases; junction bases outside the gene matches: 8. Looked up from germline, CDR1 is SEHNR and CDR2 is FQNEAQ (reference sequence). The CDR3 sequence is 15 residues long. CDR3 sequence: CASSHLRGNGNTIYF. DNA of the CDR3: TGTGCCAGCAGCCATCTCAGGGGGAACGGAAACACCATATATTTT.

This clone was counted a few times. The chain is built from TRBV4-2 and TRBJ2-7; 12 bases are a match to TRBD2. V was clipped by 4 bases and J by 3 bases; unmatched bases: 4. Germline assignment: CDR1 LGHNA and CDR2 YNFKEQ. This CDR3 region has 15 residues. CDR3 loop: CASSPSGRAVYEQYF. Written as DNA, the CDR3 is TGTGCCAGCAGCCCTAGCGGGAGGGCCGTCTACGAGCAGTACTTC.

The chain uses TRBV5-4 and TRBJ1-1; D not certain. The germline V and J ends were trimmed by 4 bases and 0 bases, with 19 bases remaining between them. CDR1 SGHNT and CDR2 YYREEE come from the germline V gene (reference sequence). The CDR3 is made up of 17 amino acids. CDR3 DNA sequence: TGTGCCAGCAGCGTTGGGCAGGCCAACTCGATGAACACTGAAGCTTTCTTT. This encodes CASSVGQANSMNTEAFF.

The chain uses TRBV7-3 and TRBJ2-7; 8 positions agree with TRBD1. Trimming took 2 bases from V and 2 from J; bases not matched to a gene: 5. The V gene's germline CDR1 is SGHTA and CDR2 FQGTGA. This CDR3 is built from 15 residues. The CDR3 DNA sequence: TGTGCCAGCAGCTTACCAGGGACAGGTACCTACGAGCAGTACTTC. Residues: CASSLPGTGTYEQYF.

The chain employs TRBV19 and TRBJ2-6, with D uncertain. CDR1 and CDR2 from the germline V gene are LNHDA and SQIVND (reference sequence). The CDR3 is 15 residues long. V lost 6 bases to trimming and J lost 1 base, with 10 bases between them. CDR3 nucleotide sequence: TGTGCCAGTAGGGAGCTGGCTTCTGGGGCCAACGTCCTGACTTTC. This sequence encodes CASRELASGANVLTF. Full variable domain (remainder filled in from reference TRBV19 and TRBJ2-6): DGGITQSPKYLFRKEGQNVTLSCEQNLNHDAMYWYRQDPGQGLRLIYYSQIVNDFQKGDIAEGYSVSREKKESFPLTVTSAQKNPTAFYLCASRELASGANVLTFGAGSRLTVL.

J is TRBJ2-7 and V is TRBV6-5; 7 bases are a match to TRBD2. V lost 0 bases to trimming and J lost 4 bases; unmatched junction nucleotides: 9. The germline V gene encodes CDR1 MNHEY and CDR2 SVGAGI. The CDR3 length is 16 residues. The chain's CDR3 is CASSYSAGVELYEQYF. The CDR3 coding sequence is TGTGCCAGCAGTTACTCTGCGGGAGTGGAGTTATACGAGCAGTACTTC.

The V call is TRBV18, the J call TRBJ2-7; 7 nucleotides line up with TRBD2. The CDR3 length is 14 residues. CDR1 is KGHSH, CDR2 LQKENI, per germline. Unmatched junction bases numbered 9, after V lost 5 bases and J lost 5 bases. This chain's CDR3 is CASSNWTRIHEQYF. Here the CDR3 DNA reads TGTGCCAGCTCAAATTGGACTAGGATTCACGAGCAGTACTTC.

The gene calls are TRBV12-5 and TRBJ1-5, with D maybe TRBD1 (5 bases). This CDR3 region has 17 residues. V shed 0 bases and J shed 2 bases, with 14 bases lying between them. Germline V gives CDR1 LGHNT, CDR2 FRNRAP. CDR3 sequence reads: CASGLVLSQGRNQPQHF. CDR3 nucleotides: TGTGCTAGTGGTTTGGTACTAAGCCAGGGTCGCAATCAGCCCCAGCATTTT.

The rearrangement links TRBV28 to TRBJ1-2, with TRBD1 matching 8 bases. The germline CDR1 and CDR2 sequences are MDHEN and SYDVKM. This CDR3 is built from 13 residues. The V and J ends lost 5 bases and 5 bases, in that order; junction bases with no gene match: 4. The CDR3 bases are TGTGCCAGCAGTAGACAGGGGTATTATGGCTACACCTTC. Its protein is CASSRQGYYGYTF.

V gene TRBV28 combines with J gene TRBJ2-7, with 9 bases lining up with TRBD1. CDR3 length equals 15 residues. J lost 0 bases, V lost 5 bases, and 5 bases had no gene match. Looked up from germline, CDR1 is MDHEN and CDR2 is SYDVKM. CDR3 region: CASSPPGQGSYEQYF. Written as DNA, the CDR3 is TGTGCCAGCAGTCCCCCGGGACAGGGCTCCTACGAGCAGTACTTC.

The chain's CDR3 is CASSERGLREKLFF. The CDR3 coding sequence is TGTGCCAGCAGCGAGAGAGGGTTACGCGAAAAACTGTTTTTT. V and J are TRBV5-4 and TRBJ1-4, with D unresolved. CDR1 and CDR2 (germline): SGHNT, YYREEE (reference sequence). V lost 4 bases, J lost 8 bases, and 15 bases lay in between. The CDR3 spans 14 residues.

The chain employs TRBV7-6 and TRBJ1-1, with a weak D call TRBD1 (6 bases). Germline CDR1 is SGHVS and CDR2 is FNYEAQ. This CDR3 contains 16 residues. Trimming stripped 4 bases from V and 3 bases from J, with 18 bases between. This chain's CDR3 is CASSSTQGRGDTEAFF. The CDR3 nucleotides are TGTGCCAGCAGCTCCACCCAGGGGAGGGGGGACACTGAAGCTTTCTTT. The full variable domain, with the rest looked up from reference TRBV7-6 and TRBJ1-1, is GAGVSQSPRYKVTKRGQDVALRCDPISGHVSLYWYRQALGQGPEFLTYFNYEAQQDKSGLPNDRFSAERPEGSISTLTIQRTEQRDSAMYRCASSSTQGRGDTEAFFGQGTRLTVV.

The chain carries TRBV6-5 and TRBJ1-1; D is unclear. Germline CDR1 reads MNHEY; CDR2 reads SVGAGI. The CDR3 runs to 12 residues. Trimming took off 6 bases at V and 11 bases at J, with 16 bases between the two ends. CDR3 region: CASSPGGGSAFF. The CDR3, as DNA: TGTGCCAGCAGCCCCGGTGGAGGATCCGCTTTCTTT.